Listed below are T cell receptor beta chains from one sample, sequenced in a study of technical replicates of blood from a handful of donors. This table comes from immunoSEQ multiplex PCR, and its TCRdb copy is limited to in-frame clones, with some not included. The repertoire has 9,500 to 15,000 clones, around 95% of them found once; the top ten carry about 6%. The sequenced material came from PBMCs. Receptor source: a human donor in good health. Both conserved end residues are part of each CDR3. D genes are given only for firm matches. Clone size is not always given. Where it is, it says once, few, many or a class for expanded clones.

J gene: TRBJ2-2; clone size: .; D gene: TRBD1; V gene: TRBV19; CDR3 DNA: TGTGCCAGTAGTTCACAGGGGCCCACCGGGGAGCTGTTTTTT; CDR3 protein: CASSSQGPTGELFF
J gene: TRBJ1-2; clone size: .; D gene: .; V gene: TRBV7-3; CDR3 DNA: TGTGCCAGCAGCCCCGACGGGGTTTACTATGGCTACACCTTC; CDR3 protein: CASSPDGVYYGYTF
J gene: TRBJ2-3; clone size: once; D gene: .; V gene: TRBV30; CDR3 DNA: TGTGCCTGGAGTGCCGACGGGACACCAGATACGCAGTATTTT; CDR3 protein: CAWSADGTPDTQYF
J gene: TRBJ1-4; clone size: once; D gene: .; V gene: TRBV28; CDR3 DNA: TGTGCCAGCAGTGCCTATGAGGCAACTAATGAAAAACTGTTTTTT; CDR3 protein: CASSAYEATNEKLFF
J gene: TRBJ2-2; clone size: .; D gene: .; V gene: TRBV7-6; CDR3 DNA: TGTGCCAGCAGCCCCACCCAAGGGGTGGGTTCCGGGGAGCTGTTTTTT; CDR3 protein: CASSPTQGVGSGELFF
J gene: TRBJ2-5; clone size: .; D gene: .; V gene: TRBV19; CDR3 DNA: TGTGCCAGTAGTTTACTAGGATCGGAAGAGACCCAGTACTTC; CDR3 protein: CASSLLGSEETQYF
J gene: TRBJ2-7; clone size: .; D gene: TRBD2; V gene: TRBV7-2; CDR3 DNA: TGTGCCAGCAGCTTAGGGACTAGCGTATCATCTCCTTACGAGCAGTACTTC; CDR3 protein: CASSLGTSVSSPYEQYF
J gene: TRBJ2-1; clone size: .; D gene: .; V gene: TRBV7-2; CDR3 DNA: TGTGCCAGCAGCTTAGTCGCAGAGGTCCTAGGCCGGCAGTTCTTC; CDR3 protein: CASSLVAEVLGRQFF
J gene: TRBJ1-1; clone size: .; D gene: TRBD1; V gene: TRBV18; CDR3 DNA: TGTGCCAGCTCCCAACAGGGGGCCCCAGACACTGAAGCTTTCTTT; CDR3 protein: CASSQQGAPDTEAFF
J gene: TRBJ2-3; clone size: .; D gene: .; V gene: TRBV10-3; CDR3 DNA: TGTGCCATCAGTGACCAGCGGGCAGACACAGATACGCAGTATTTT; CDR3 protein: CAISDQRADTDTQYF
J gene: TRBJ2-1; clone size: once; D gene: .; V gene: TRBV27; CDR3 DNA: TGTGCCAGCAGTCTACTCTACAATGAGCAGTTCTTC; CDR3 protein: CASSLLYNEQFF
J gene: TRBJ2-1; clone size: .; D gene: TRBD2; V gene: TRBV5-1; CDR3 DNA: TGCGCCAGCAGCCTTAATCCTAGCGGGAGCTGGAATGAGCAGTTCTTC; CDR3 protein: CASSLNPSGSWNEQFF
J gene: TRBJ1-2; clone size: once; D gene: .; V gene: TRBV18; CDR3 DNA: TGTGCCAGCTCACCGAAGGGACTGAAGCTAATTAACTATGGCTACACCTTC; CDR3 protein: CASSPKGLKLINYGYTF
J gene: TRBJ1-1; clone size: .; D gene: .; V gene: TRBV30; CDR3 DNA: TGTGCCTGGTTTACAGGGCCAGACACTGAAGCTTTCTTT; CDR3 protein: CAWFTGPDTEAFF
J gene: TRBJ1-2; clone size: .; D gene: .; V gene: TRBV19; CDR3 DNA: TGTGCCAGTAAAATGACCGGGATTAACTATGGCTACACCTTC; CDR3 protein: CASKMTGINYGYTF
J gene: TRBJ2-7; clone size: .; D gene: .; V gene: TRBV5-6; CDR3 DNA: TGTGCCAGCACCACCGGAGGCAGGAGCTCCTACGAGCAGTACTTC; CDR3 protein: CASTTGGRSSYEQYF
J gene: TRBJ2-1; clone size: .; D gene: TRBD2; V gene: TRBV7-9; CDR3 DNA: TGTGCCAGCAGCTCTTCGGCTAGCGGGATTTACAATGAGCAGTTCTTC; CDR3 protein: CASSSSASGIYNEQFF
J gene: TRBJ2-3; clone size: .; D gene: .; V gene: TRBV12-5; CDR3 DNA: TGTGCTAGTGGGCCGTCGTTGGGGCCTCCTACGCAGTATTTT; CDR3 protein: CASGPSLGPPTQYF